The next 26 T cell receptor beta chains were all read from a single sample in a study of blood T cell repertoires in COVID-19. TCRdb's table, derived via immunoSEQ multiplex PCR, lists solely in-frame clones and lacks some. The table lists around 300,000 clones, about nine tenths of them singletons. Sequencing was performed on PBMCs or T cells enriched from blood (not recorded which). The receptors shown here come from a woman aged 55 to 70 who had recovered from COVID-19.

The rearrangement uses TRBV30 and TRBJ2-1; the D gene is possibly TRBD2 (6 bases). Trimming took off 5 bases at V and 6 bases at J, with 17 bases between the two ends. This CDR3 is 14 amino acids long. Germline CDR1 GTSNPN, CDR2 SVGIG (reference sequence). The CDR3, as DNA: TGTGCCTGGCTAGCGTGGGGAGATTCCAATGAGCAGTTCTTC. Translated, it gives CAWLAWGDSNEQFF.

This clone was recorded once. This chain links TRBV7-2 with TRBJ2-4, with D perhaps TRBD1 (6 bases). The CDR3 runs 13 residues. Trimming removed 7 bases at V and 5 bases at J, with 12 bases between. The germline V gene encodes CDR1 SGHTA and CDR2 FQGNSA. CDR3 amino acids: CASTGTSQNIQYF. The CDR3 DNA is TGTGCCAGCACCGGGACAAGCCAAAACATTCAGTACTTC.

The chain links TRBV4-1 to TRBJ1-3, with D uncertain. The CDR3 covers 16 residues. Trimming removed 5 bases at V and 4 bases at J, with 18 bases between. Germline assignment: CDR1 MGHRA and CDR2 YSYEKL. Here the CDR3 DNA reads TGCGCCAGCAGCTTCCGGGAGGTAGGGAACGGAAACACCATATATTTT. It specifies CASSFREVGNGNTIYF.

The chain has TRBV5-1 and TRBJ2-1; weak D call: TRBD2 (6 bases). The V end was cut by 4 bases, the J end by 8 bases, with 19 bases between. This CDR3 spans 15 amino acids. In germline, CDR1 is SGHRS, CDR2 YFSETQ. The CDR3 here is CASSLWDSLADEQFF. The CDR3 region has the DNA TGCGCCAGCAGCCTTTGGGACTCATTAGCCGATGAGCAGTTCTTC.

V usage is TRBV28 and J usage is TRBJ1-4; the match to TRBD1 covers 11 bases. The CDR3 has 19 residues. V dropped 6 bases and J dropped 0; count of bases not matched to a gene: 12. Germline CDR1 and CDR2: MDHEN and SYDVKM. This CDR3 reads CASSQQPGQGDTTNEKLFF. For the CDR3, the DNA is TGTGCCAGCAGCCAACAGCCGGGACAGGGGGATACAACTAATGAAAAACTGTTTTTT. Full variable domain (rest looked up from reference TRBV28 and TRBJ1-4): DVKVTQSSRYLVKRTGEKVFLECVQDMDHENMFWYRQDPGLGLRLIYFSYDVKMKEKGDIPEGYSVSREKKERFSLILESASTNQTSMYLCASSQQPGQGDTTNEKLFFGSGTQLSVL.

The V call is TRBV12-3 or TRBV12-4, the J call TRBJ2-1, with D tentatively TRBD2 (5 bases). Trimming took off 3 bases at V and 11 bases at J, with 11 bases between the two ends. This CDR3 is built from 12 residues. CDR3 in DNA: TGTGCCAGCAGTTTTTACGGGGTTAAGCAGTTCTTC. The encoded protein is CASSFYGVKQFF.

The genes are TRBV27 and TRBJ2-1, with 8 bases fitting TRBD2. Per the germline V gene, CDR1 is MNHEY and CDR2 is SMNVEV (reference sequence). With 5 bases clipped from V and 4 bases from J, the junction kept 10 bases outside the gene matches. The CDR3 is 16 residues long. The CDR3 here is CASSGKLAAKYNEQFF. CDR3 DNA sequence: TGTGCCAGCAGTGGAAAACTAGCGGCAAAATACAATGAGCAGTTCTTC.

This clone was detected a few times. The chain couples TRBV28 to TRBJ2-7; no clear D gene. The CDR3 loop spans 14 amino acids. Germline V gives CDR1 MDHEN, CDR2 SYDVKM. The V and J ends lost 3 bases and 4 bases respectively, with 13 bases between them. The CDR3 nucleotides read TGTGCCAGCAGTTTGGTGACGTGGGCTTACGAGCAGTACTTC. Amino acids: CASSLVTWAYEQYF.

This sequence joins TRBV6-1 and TRBJ1-2; TRBD1 agrees at 7 bases. CDR3 length: 14 amino acids. Germline V gives CDR1 MNHNS, CDR2 SASEGT. Trimming cost V 1 base and J 13 bases; bases outside gene matches: 12. CDR3 residues: CASSEGTGDNGGTF. As DNA, the CDR3 is TGTGCCAGCAGTGAAGGGACAGGTGACAATGGGGGCACCTTC.

The CDR3 spells CASTLAGSTGELFF. The CDR3 DNA follows: TGTGCCAGCACCCTAGCGGGATCCACCGGGGAGCTGTTTTTT. The chain joins TRBV13 to TRBJ2-2; 9 nucleotides align to TRBD2. Unmatched junction bases numbered 4, after V lost 7 bases and J lost 4 bases. Germline CDR1 PRHDT, CDR2 FYEKMQ (reference sequence). The CDR3 contains 14 residues. Filled out from reference TRBV13 and TRBJ2-2, the complete variable domain reads AAGVIQSPRHLIKEKRETATLKCYPIPRHDTVYWYQQGPGQDPQFLISFYEKMQSDKGSIPDRFSAQQFSDYHSELNMSSLELGDSALYFCASTLAGSTGELFFGEGSRLTVL.

The V and J genes are TRBV19 and TRBJ2-1, with TRBD2 matching over 9 bases. V shed 10 bases and J 3 bases; nucleotides not matched to a gene: 19. In germline, CDR1 is LNHDA, CDR2 SQIVND (reference sequence). The CDR3 has 18 residues. CDR3 bases: TGTGCCACCGAACCGGGACGAACTGGCGGGAGGGTCTACAATGAGCAGTTCTTC. This gives the protein CATEPGRTGGRVYNEQFF.

This chain connects TRBV28 to TRBJ2-7; tentatively, D is TRBD2 (6 bases). The CDR3 contains 13 residues. The germline V and J ends were trimmed by 6 bases and 0 bases, with 9 bases remaining between them. Germline V lookup: CDR1 MDHEN, CDR2 SYDVKM. This CDR3 is CASSGGFSYEQYF. The CDR3 DNA reads as TGTGCCAGCAGCGGGGGTTTCTCCTACGAGCAGTACTTC.

The V gene is TRBV4-1, the J gene TRBJ1-5; D is unresolved. The CDR3 is made up of 15 amino acids. V dropped 3 bases and J dropped 0 bases, with 9 bases sitting between them. The V gene's germline CDR1 is MGHRA and CDR2 YSYEKL. The CDR3 DNA sequence: TGCGCCAGCAGCCACACAGAATATAGCAATCAGCCCCAGCATTTT. Protein: CASSHTEYSNQPQHF.

The V call is TRBV2, the J call TRBJ2-3; D gene uncertain. This CDR3 has 14 amino acids. V was trimmed by 6 bases and J by 2 bases, leaving 12 bases between them. Germline V gives CDR1 SNHLY, CDR2 FYNNEI. CDR3 sequence reads: CASREREATDTQYF. The CDR3 nucleotides read TGTGCCAGCAGAGAAAGAGAGGCCACAGATACGCAGTATTTT.

The genes are TRBV6-5 and TRBJ1-3, with D perhaps matching TRBD1 (5 bases). Trimming stripped 6 bases from V and 0 bases from J, with 9 bases between. The germline V gene encodes CDR1 MNHEY and CDR2 SVGAGI. The length of the CDR3 is 14 residues. The CDR3 region has the DNA TGTGCCAGCAGAGTACAGGTCTCTGGAAACACCATATATTTT. It encodes CASRVQVSGNTIYF.

This chain uses TRBV7-8 with TRBJ2-7, with D hard to call. Trimming pared 3 bases from V and 5 bases from J, leaving 8 bases between. Germline CDR1 and CDR2: SGHVS and FQNEAQ. The CDR3 runs to 12 residues. The CDR3 bases are TGTGCCAGCAGCTTTGCTAGAAACGAGCAGTACTTC. This encodes CASSFARNEQYF.

The chain links TRBV4-1 to TRBJ2-3; TRBD2 agrees at 14 bases. Losses at the gene ends were 0 bases for V and 5 bases for J; bases not matched to a gene: 10. The CDR3 is made up of 19 amino acids. Per the germline V gene, CDR1 is MGHRA and CDR2 is YSYEKL. CDR3 region: CASSQDTGLAGALEDTQYF. The CDR3 DNA reads as TGCGCCAGCAGCCAAGATACGGGACTAGCGGGAGCTTTGGAAGATACGCAGTATTTT.

The chain employs TRBV5-1 and TRBJ1-4; D may be TRBD1 (5 bases). The CDR3 runs to 15 residues. V was trimmed by 1 base and J by 5 bases, leaving 12 bases between them. CDR1 and CDR2 from the germline V gene are SGHRS and YFSETQ. CDR3 DNA sequence: TGCGCCAGCAGCTTGTCGCCAGGGCAAAATGAAAAACTGTTTTTT. Protein: CASSLSPGQNEKLFF.

This chain connects TRBV4-1 to TRBJ1-4, with 11 bases that match TRBD1. The CDR3 runs to 15 residues. J was trimmed by 13 bases and V by 4 bases; bases with no gene match: 11. Looked up from germline, CDR1 is MGHRA and CDR2 is YSYEKL. The CDR3 spells CASSRTTGQGESLFF. CDR3 coding DNA: TGCGCCAGCAGCCGAACTACGGGACAGGGGGAATCACTGTTTTTT.

V is TRBV5-1 and J is TRBJ2-7, with a tentative D call TRBD2 (7 bases). The germline V gene has CDR1 SGHRS and CDR2 YFSETQ. CDR3 length: 15 residues. V gave up 7 bases and J gave up 2 bases, with 19 bases separating them. The CDR3 here is CASGPGGTPTYEQYF. The CDR3 DNA sequence: TGCGCCAGCGGACCCGGGGGGACACCGACCTACGAGCAGTACTTC.

This sequence joins TRBV15 and TRBJ2-2; TRBD2 might be the D (5 bases). The germline V gene has CDR1 LNHNV and CDR2 YYDKDF (reference sequence). This CDR3 contains 17 residues. Trimming left V 0 bases short and J 7 bases short, with 18 bases between. CDR3 bases: TGTGCCACCAGCAGAGATAATGGCTGGGAGCGGAGCGGGGAGCTGTTTTTT. Residues: CATSRDNGWERSGELFF.

The chain has TRBV4-1 and TRBJ2-7; tentatively, D is TRBD2 (6 bases). V shed 3 bases and J shed 0 bases, with 18 bases lying between them. The CDR3 runs to 17 residues. Per germline, CDR1 MGHRA and CDR2 YSYEKL. The chain's CDR3 is CASSQFPSGLSSYEQYF. Here the CDR3 DNA reads TGCGCCAGCAGCCAGTTCCCAAGCGGGTTAAGCTCCTACGAGCAGTACTTC.

The chain carries TRBV7-3 and TRBJ2-2, with 8 positions matching TRBD2. The ends lost 5 bases at V and 4 bases at J; junction bases unmatched: 15. Per germline, CDR1 SGHTA and CDR2 FQGTGA. The CDR3 is 18 residues long. The CDR3 here is CASSPTRRVGGGTGELFF. The CDR3 bases are TGTGCCAGCAGCCCAACCCGCCGGGTCGGGGGGGGCACCGGGGAGCTGTTTTTT.

This clone is labeled as medium-sized. CDR3 bases: TGTGCTAGTGGTTTGTCGGGACAGGGCTTTGATGGCTACACCTTC. Encoded protein: CASGLSGQGFDGYTF. This chain connects TRBV12-5 to TRBJ1-2; 9 bases are shared with TRBD1. The germline CDR1 and CDR2 sequences are LGHNT and FRNRAP. The length of the CDR3 is 15 residues. The V gene end was trimmed by 2 bases and the J gene end by 6 bases; junction bases not matched to a gene: 7.

The chain couples TRBV27 to TRBJ1-2, with a possible D match to TRBD1 (5 bases). This CDR3 contains 17 residues. The ends were cut back, 6 bases at V and 5 bases at J, with 25 bases in the middle. Germline CDR1 reads MNHEY; CDR2 reads SMNVEV (reference sequence). The CDR3 here is CASSPYKDSGLGYGYTF. The DNA of the CDR3 is TGTGCCAGCAGCCCATATAAAGACAGTGGTCTGGGGTATGGCTACACCTTC.

The gene calls are TRBV7-8 and TRBJ2-3; D might be TRBD1 (7 bases). The CDR3 runs to 20 residues. V gave up 1 base and J gave up 2 bases, with 25 bases separating them. Germline CDR1 SGHVS, CDR2 FQNEAQ. CDR3 DNA sequence: TGTGCCAGCAGCTTAGACCCTAGGGGGCGGGGTACAGGGGACACAGATACGCAGTATTTT. Amino acid sequence: CASSLDPRGRGTGDTDTQYF.